This entry concerns a single T cell receptor beta chain. The sample is drawn from a study of blood T cell repertoires in COVID-19. The overall study: Sources were T cells, B-cell-depleted T cells, or PBMCs; the material itself was cDNA or gDNA.

Profiling relied on immunoSEQ multiplex PCR, and the TCRdb table lists in-frame clones only, not all of them. The repertoire consists of about 280,000 clones, with around four fifths occurring once and the leading ten covering approximately 10%. Germline V lookup: CDR1 MDHEN, CDR2 SYDVKM. The CDR3 totals 16 residues. J gave up 7 bases and V 4 bases, and 13 bases lay outside the gene matches. This TCR derives from a woman aged 50 to 65 who had recovered from COVID-19. What was sequenced was peripheral blood. The chain combines TRBV28 with TRBJ2-7; TRBD1 agrees at 10 bases. CDR3 loop: CASSSSGTGALGEQYF. The DNA of the CDR3 is TGTGCCAGCAGTTCCTCCGGGACAGGGGCCTTGGGGGAGCAGTACTTC.